This T cell receptor (beta chain) was profiled in a study of blood T cells in healthy people across ages. This clonotype was picked up a small number of times. Its antigen is not known. Study findings and constraints: Per million T cells, the diversity of TCR beta decreased roughly linearly as age advanced. Naive T cell percentage by flow cytometry tracked strongly with beta diversity.

The germline gives CDR1 SGHAT, CDR2 FQNNGV. This CDR3 is 16 amino acids long. V was pared by 5 bases and J by 1 base, with 9 bases of the junction left unmatched. For the second PCR, which ran for roughly 6 to 12 cycles, a sample-barcoded 5' primer and a J-beta primer mix were used. Each cDNA was tagged by a template-switch adaptor containing 12 random nucleotides. MiXCR was run by TCRdb on the 5' RACE reads, yielding one entry per CDR3 protein. This sample has more than 650,000 distinct CDR3 sequences, with approximately 55% found just once. Each sample provided at least 5 micrograms of extracted total RNA.

Material for sequencing was blood. The receptor's source is a man aged 80 or over in good health. The chain links TRBV11-2 to TRBJ2-5; 8 nucleotides align to TRBD2. The CDR3, as DNA: TGTGCCAGCAGCGTCCGATTCAGCGGGAGCCAAGAGACCCAGTACTTC. Translation: CASSVRFSGSQETQYF.